A single T cell receptor beta chain is shown here with its context. What it binds is not known. The data stem from a study of T cell responses to AZD1222 COVID-19 vaccine. Study observations and caveats: AZD1222 recipients seropositive at baseline numbered only six or seven. Increased Spike-specific TCR breadth and depth were observed after two AZD1222 doses.

Using immunoSEQ multiplex PCR, the repertoire was profiled, and TCRdb retains in-frame clones only, with some absent. Counted here are under 85,000 clones, about 90% occurring once; the ten biggest clones make up about a quarter. The TCR originated in an adult in good health. Here the sequenced sample was peripheral blood, taken on day 0 of AZD1222 vaccination.

The CDR3 loop reads CASLPGGLNQPQHF. The CDR3 nucleotides read TGTGCCAGCCTCCCGGGGGGGCTAAATCAGCCCCAGCATTTT. The rearrangement uses TRBV28 and TRBJ1-5, with TRBD1 as a possible D gene (6 bases). In germline, CDR1 is MDHEN, CDR2 SYDVKM. Between the trimmed V and J ends, which lost 8 bases and 4 bases, there was a span of 15 bases. The CDR3 has 14 amino acids. Full variable domain (outside the CDR3, taken from reference TRBV28 and TRBJ1-5): DVKVTQSSRYLVKRTGEKVFLECVQDMDHENMFWYRQDPGLGLRLIYFSYDVKMKEKGDIPEGYSVSREKKERFSLILESASTNQTSMYLCASLPGGLNQPQHFGDGTRLSIL.